The T cell receptor (beta chain) described here comes from a study of cytomegalovirus exposure and HLA in healthy donors. It was with 60 Vbeta and 13 Jbeta primers that the PCR ran. This table comes from immunoSEQ multiplex PCR, and its TCRdb copy is limited to in-frame clones, with some not included. Of about 240,000 clones in the sample, roughly four fifths are singletons; the top ten hold approximately 8.4%. This CDR3 contains 16 residues. V dropped 4 bases and J dropped 8; count of bases not matched to a gene: 8. Germline values: CDR1 SGDLS, CDR2 YYNGEE. The sequencing sample was made of PBMCs. The sequence was collected from a woman aged 60-70 years in good health and CMV-seropositive. The chain employs TRBV9 and TRBJ2-1; 14 bases align to TRBD2. The DNA for the CDR3 is TGTGCCAGCAGCTCCGGGACTAGCGGGAGTAACGATGAGCAGTTCTTC. Amino acids: CASSSGTSGSNDEQFF.